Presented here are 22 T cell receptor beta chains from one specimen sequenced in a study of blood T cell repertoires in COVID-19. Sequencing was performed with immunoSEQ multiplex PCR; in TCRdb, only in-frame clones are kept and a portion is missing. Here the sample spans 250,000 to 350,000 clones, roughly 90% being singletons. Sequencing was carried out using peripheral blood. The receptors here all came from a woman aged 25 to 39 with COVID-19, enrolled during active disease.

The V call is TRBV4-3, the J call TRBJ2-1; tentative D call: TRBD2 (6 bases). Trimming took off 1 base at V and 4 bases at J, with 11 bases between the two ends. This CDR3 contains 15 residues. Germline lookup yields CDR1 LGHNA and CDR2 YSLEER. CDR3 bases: TGCGCCAGCAGCCAAGGGGAGGCGGGATACAATGAGCAGTTCTTC. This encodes CASSQGEAGYNEQFF.

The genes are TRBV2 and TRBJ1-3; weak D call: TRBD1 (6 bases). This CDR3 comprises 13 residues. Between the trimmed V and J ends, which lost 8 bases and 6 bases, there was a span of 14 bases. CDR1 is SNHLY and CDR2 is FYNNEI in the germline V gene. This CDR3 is CASGKSGENTIYF. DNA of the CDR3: TGTGCCAGCGGAAAGTCAGGGGAAAACACCATATATTTT.

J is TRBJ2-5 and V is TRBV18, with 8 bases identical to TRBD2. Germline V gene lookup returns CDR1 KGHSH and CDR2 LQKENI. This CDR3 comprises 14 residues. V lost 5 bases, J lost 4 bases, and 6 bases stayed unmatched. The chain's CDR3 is CASSSSGGGETQYF. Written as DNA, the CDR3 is TGTGCCAGCTCAAGCAGCGGGGGTGGAGAGACCCAGTACTTC.

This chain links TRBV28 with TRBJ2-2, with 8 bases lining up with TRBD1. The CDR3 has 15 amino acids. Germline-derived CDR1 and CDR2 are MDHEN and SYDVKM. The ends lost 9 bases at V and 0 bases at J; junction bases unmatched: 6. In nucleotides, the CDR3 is TGTGCCAGAGCCTCAGGGGGCACGAACACCGGGGAGCTGTTTTTT. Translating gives CARASGGTNTGELFF.

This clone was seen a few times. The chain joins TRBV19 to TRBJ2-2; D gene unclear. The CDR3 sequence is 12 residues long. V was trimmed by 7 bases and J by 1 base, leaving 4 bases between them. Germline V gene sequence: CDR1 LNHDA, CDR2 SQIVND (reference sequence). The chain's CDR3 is CASTRNTGELFF. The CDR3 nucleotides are TGTGCCAGTACCAGGAACACCGGGGAGCTGTTTTTT.

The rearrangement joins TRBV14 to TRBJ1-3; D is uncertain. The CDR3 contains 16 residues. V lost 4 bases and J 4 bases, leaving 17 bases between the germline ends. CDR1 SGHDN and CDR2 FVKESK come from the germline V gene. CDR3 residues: CASSPYPTGAGNTIYF. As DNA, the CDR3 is TGTGCCAGCAGCCCCTACCCGACGGGAGCCGGAAACACCATATATTTT.

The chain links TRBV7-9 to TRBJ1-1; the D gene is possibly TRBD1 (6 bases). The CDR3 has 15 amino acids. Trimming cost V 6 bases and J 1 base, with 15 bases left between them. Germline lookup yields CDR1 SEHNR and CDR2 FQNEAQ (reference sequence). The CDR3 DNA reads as TGTGCCAGCAGGGGGGCCAGACAGTGGAACACTGAAGCTTTCTTT. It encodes CASRGARQWNTEAFF.

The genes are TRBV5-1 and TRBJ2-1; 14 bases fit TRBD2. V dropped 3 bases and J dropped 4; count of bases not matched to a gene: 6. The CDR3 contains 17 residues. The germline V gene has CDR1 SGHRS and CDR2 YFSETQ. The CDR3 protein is CASSWGRLAGGYNEQFF. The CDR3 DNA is TGCGCCAGCAGCTGGGGCCGACTAGCGGGAGGGTACAATGAGCAGTTCTTC.

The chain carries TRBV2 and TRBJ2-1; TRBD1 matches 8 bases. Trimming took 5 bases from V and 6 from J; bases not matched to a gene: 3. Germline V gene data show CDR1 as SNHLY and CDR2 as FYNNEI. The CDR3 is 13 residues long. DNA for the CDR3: TGTGCCAGCAGTATCGACAGGGGCAATGAGCAGTTCTTC. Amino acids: CASSIDRGNEQFF.

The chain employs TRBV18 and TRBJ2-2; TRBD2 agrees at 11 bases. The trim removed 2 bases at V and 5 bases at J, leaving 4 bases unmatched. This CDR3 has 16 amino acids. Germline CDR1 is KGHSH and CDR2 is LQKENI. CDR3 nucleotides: TGTGCCAGCTCACCAATAGGGACTAGCGGAACCGGGGAGCTGTTTTTT. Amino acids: CASSPIGTSGTGELFF.

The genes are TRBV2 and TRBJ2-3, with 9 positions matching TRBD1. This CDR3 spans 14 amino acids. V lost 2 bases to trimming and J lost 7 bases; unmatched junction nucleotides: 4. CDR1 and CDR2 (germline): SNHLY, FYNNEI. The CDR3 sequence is CASSESQGANTQYF. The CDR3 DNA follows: TGTGCCAGCAGTGAATCACAGGGGGCAAATACGCAGTATTTT.

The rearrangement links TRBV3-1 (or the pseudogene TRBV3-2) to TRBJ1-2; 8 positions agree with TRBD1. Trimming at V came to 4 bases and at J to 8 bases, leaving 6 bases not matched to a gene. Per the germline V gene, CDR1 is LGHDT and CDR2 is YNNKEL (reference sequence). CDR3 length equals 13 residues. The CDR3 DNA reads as TGTGCCAGCAGCCTTGGGACAGGCAACGGCTACACCTTC. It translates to CASSLGTGNGYTF.

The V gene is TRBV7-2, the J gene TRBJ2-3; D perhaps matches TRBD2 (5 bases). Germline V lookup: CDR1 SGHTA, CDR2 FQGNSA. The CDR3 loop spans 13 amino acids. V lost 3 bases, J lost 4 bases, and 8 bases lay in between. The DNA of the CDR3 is TGTGCCAGCAGCTTGACTATATCAGATACGCAGTATTTT. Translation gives CASSLTISDTQYF.

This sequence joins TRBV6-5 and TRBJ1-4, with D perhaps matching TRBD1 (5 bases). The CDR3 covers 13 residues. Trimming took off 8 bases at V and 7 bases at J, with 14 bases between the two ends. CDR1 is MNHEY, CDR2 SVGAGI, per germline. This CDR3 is CASRRGGVEKLFF. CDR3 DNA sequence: TGTGCCAGCCGTCGGGGGGGTGTTGAAAAACTGTTTTTT.

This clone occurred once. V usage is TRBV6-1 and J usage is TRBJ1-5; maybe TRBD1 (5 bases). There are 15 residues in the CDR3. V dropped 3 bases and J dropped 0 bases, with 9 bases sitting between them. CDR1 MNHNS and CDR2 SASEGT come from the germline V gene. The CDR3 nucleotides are TGTGCCAGCAGTGATCCCGGGGGTAGCAATCAGCCCCAGCATTTT. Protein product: CASSDPGGSNQPQHF.

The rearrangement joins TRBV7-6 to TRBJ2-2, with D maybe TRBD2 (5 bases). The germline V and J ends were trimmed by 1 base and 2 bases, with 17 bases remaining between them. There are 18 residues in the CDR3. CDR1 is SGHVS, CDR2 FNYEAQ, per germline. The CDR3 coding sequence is TGTGCCAGCAGCTTAGTCCCCAGCGGCGTGGGTAACACCGGGGAGCTGTTTTTT. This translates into CASSLVPSGVGNTGELFF.

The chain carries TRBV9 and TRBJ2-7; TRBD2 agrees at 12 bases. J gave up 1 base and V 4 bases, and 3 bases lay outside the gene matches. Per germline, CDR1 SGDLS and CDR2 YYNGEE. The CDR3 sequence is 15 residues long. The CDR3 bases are TGTGCCAGCAGCTCCGGACTAGCGGGATCCTACGAGCAGTACTTC. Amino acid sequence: CASSSGLAGSYEQYF.

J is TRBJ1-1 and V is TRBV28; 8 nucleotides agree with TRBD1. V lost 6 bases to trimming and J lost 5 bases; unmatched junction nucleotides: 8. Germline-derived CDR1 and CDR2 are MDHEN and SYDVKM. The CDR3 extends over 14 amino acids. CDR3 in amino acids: CASSLTGGETEAFF. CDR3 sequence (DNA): TGTGCCAGCAGCCTAACAGGGGGAGAAACTGAAGCTTTCTTT.

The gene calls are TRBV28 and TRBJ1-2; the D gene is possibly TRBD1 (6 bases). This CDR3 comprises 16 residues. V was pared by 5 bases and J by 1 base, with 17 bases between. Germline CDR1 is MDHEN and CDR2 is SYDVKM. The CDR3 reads CASSPGGGFLNYGYTF. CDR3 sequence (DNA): TGTGCCAGCAGTCCGGGTGGGGGCTTCCTTAACTATGGCTACACCTTC.

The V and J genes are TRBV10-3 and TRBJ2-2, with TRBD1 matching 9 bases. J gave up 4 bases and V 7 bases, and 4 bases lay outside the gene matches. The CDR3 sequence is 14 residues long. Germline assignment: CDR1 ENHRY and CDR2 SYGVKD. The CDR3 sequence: CAITPGQGTGELFF. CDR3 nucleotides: TGTGCCATCACTCCGGGACAGGGCACCGGGGAGCTGTTTTTT.

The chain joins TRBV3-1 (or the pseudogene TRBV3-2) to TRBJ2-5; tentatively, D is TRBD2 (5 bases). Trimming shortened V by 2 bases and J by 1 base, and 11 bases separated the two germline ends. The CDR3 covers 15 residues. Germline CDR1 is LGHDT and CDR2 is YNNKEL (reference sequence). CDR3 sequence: CASSQLAPIQETQYF. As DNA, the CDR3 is TGTGCCAGCAGCCAACTAGCACCGATCCAAGAGACCCAGTACTTC.

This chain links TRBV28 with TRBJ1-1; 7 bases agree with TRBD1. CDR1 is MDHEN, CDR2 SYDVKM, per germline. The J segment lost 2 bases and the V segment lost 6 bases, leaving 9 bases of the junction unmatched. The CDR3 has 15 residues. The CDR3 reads CASSPGYRGNTEAFF. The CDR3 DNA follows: TGTGCCAGCAGCCCCGGGTACAGGGGAAACACTGAAGCTTTCTTT.